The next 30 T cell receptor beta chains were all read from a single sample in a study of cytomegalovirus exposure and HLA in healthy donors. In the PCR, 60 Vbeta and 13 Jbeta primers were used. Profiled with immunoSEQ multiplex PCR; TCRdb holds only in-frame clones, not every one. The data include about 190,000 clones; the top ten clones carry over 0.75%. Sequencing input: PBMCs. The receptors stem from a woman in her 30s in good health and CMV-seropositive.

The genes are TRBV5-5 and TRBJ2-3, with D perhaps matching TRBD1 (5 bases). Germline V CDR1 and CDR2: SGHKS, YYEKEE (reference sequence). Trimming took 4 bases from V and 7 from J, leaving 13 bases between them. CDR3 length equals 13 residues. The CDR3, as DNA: TGTGCCAGCAGCCACGATCAGGACAATACGCAGTATTTT. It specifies CASSHDQDNTQYF.

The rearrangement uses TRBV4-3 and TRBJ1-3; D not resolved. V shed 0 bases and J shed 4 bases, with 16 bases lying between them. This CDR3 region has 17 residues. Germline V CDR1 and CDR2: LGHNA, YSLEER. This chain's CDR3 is CASSQDSRLTGGNTIYF. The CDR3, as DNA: TGCGCCAGCAGCCAAGATTCGCGCCTCACGGGAGGAAACACCATATATTTT.

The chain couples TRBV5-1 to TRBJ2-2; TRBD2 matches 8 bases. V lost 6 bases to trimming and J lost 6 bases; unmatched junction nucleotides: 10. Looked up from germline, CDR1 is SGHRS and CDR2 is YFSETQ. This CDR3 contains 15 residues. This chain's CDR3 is CASTVLADFAGELFF. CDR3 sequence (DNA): TGCGCCAGCACCGTACTAGCGGACTTTGCCGGGGAGCTGTTTTTT.

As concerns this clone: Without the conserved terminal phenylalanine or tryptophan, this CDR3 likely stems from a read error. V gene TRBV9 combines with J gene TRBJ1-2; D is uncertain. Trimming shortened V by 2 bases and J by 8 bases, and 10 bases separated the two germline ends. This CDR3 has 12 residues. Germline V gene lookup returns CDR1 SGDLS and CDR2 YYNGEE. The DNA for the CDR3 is TGTGCCAGCAGCGTCCCAGATGGGGGCTACACCCTC. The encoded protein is CASSVPDGGYTL.

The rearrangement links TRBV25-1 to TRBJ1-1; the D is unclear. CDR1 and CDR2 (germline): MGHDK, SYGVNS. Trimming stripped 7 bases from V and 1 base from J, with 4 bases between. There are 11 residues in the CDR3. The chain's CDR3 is CASIGNTEAFF. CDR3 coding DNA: TGTGCCAGCATCGGGAACACTGAAGCTTTCTTT.

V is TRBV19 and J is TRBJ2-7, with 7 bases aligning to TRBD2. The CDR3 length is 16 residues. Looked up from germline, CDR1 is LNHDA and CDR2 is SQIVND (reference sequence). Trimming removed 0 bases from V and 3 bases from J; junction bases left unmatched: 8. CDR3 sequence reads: CASSIDQGGLSYEQYF. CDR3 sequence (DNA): TGTGCCAGTAGTATAGATCAGGGAGGGCTGAGCTACGAGCAGTACTTC.

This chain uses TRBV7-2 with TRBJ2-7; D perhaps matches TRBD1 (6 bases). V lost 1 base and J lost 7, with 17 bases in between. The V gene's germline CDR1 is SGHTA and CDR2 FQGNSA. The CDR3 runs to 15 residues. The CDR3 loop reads CASSLVGNRDGEQYF. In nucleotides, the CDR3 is TGTGCCAGCAGCTTAGTCGGAAACAGGGACGGGGAGCAGTACTTC. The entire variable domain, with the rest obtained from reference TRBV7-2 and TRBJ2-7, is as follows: GAGVSQSPSNKVTEKGKDVELRCDPISGHTALYWYRQSLGQGLEFLIYFQGNSAPDKSGLPSDRFSAERTGGSVSTLTIQRTQQEDSAVYLCASSLVGNRDGEQYFGPGTRLTVT.

The CDR3 DNA follows: TGCGCCAGCAGCCAAGTTGCGGGGCGACCCGTTCTTGGGGCCAACGTCCTGACTTTC. Amino acid sequence: CASSQVAGRPVLGANVLTF. The chain uses TRBV4-1 and TRBJ2-6; D may be TRBD2 (6 bases). CDR3 length equals 19 residues. V shed 1 base and J shed 3 bases, with 19 bases lying between them. Germline CDR1 is MGHRA and CDR2 is YSYEKL.

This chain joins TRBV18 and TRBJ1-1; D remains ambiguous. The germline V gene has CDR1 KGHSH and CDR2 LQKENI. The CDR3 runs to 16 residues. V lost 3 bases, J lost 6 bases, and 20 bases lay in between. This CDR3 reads CASSPLTIQNWSEAFF. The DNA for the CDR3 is TGTGCCAGCTCACCTCTAACTATACAAAACTGGTCTGAAGCTTTCTTT. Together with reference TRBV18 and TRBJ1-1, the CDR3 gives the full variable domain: NAGVMQNPRHLVRRRGQEARLRCSPMKGHSHVYWYRQLPEEGLKFMVYLQKENIIDESGMPKERFSAEFPKEGPSILRIQQVVRGDSAAYFCASSPLTIQNWSEAFFGQGTRLTVV.

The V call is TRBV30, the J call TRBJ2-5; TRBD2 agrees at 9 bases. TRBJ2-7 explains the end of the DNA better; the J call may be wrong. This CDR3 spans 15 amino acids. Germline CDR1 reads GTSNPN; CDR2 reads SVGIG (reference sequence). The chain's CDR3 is CAWSVPTSGTYEQYF. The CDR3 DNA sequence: TGTGCCTGGAGTGTACCGACTAGCGGCACCTACGAGCAGTACTTC.

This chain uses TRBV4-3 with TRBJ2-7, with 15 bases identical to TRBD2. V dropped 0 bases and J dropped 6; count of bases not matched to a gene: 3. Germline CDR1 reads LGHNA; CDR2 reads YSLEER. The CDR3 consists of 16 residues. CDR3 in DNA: TGCGCCAGCAGCCAAGAGGGGGGACTAGCGGGAGGCGAGCAGTACTTC. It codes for CASSQEGGLAGGEQYF.

The CDR3 DNA sequence: TGCGCCAGCAGCTCCAGGGGCGCGGGGGTGAATGAGCAGTTCTTC. Residues: CASSSRGAGVNEQFF. J is TRBJ2-1 and V is TRBV5-1; D possibly corresponds to TRBD2 (7 bases). Trimming removed 3 bases at V and 7 bases at J, with 17 bases between. The CDR3 sequence is 15 residues long. The germline V gene has CDR1 SGHRS and CDR2 YFSETQ.

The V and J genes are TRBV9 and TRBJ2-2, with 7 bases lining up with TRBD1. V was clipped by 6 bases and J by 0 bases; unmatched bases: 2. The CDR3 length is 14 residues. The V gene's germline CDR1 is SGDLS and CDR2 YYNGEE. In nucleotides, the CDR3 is TGTGCCAGCAAGGACAGGTCGAACACCGGGGAGCTGTTTTTT. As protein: CASKDRSNTGELFF. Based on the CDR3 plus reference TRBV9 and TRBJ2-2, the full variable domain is DSGVTQTPKHLITATGQRVTLRCSPRSGDLSVYWYQQSLDQGLQFLIQYYNGEERAKGNILERFSAQQFPDLHSELNLSSLELGDSALYFCASKDRSNTGELFFGEGSRLTVL.

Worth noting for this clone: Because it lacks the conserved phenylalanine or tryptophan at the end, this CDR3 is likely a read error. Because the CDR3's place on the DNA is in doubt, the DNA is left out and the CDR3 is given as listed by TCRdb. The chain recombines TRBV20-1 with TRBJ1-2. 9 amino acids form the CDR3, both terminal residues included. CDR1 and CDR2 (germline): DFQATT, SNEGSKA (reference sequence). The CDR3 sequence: CSARDRSTL.

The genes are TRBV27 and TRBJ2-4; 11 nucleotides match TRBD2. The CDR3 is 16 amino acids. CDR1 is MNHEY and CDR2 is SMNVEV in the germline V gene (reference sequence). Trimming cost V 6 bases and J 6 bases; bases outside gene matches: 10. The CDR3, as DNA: TGTGCCAGCAGCTCACCGACTAGCGGGGTTAGAAACATTCAGTACTTC. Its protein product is CASSSPTSGVRNIQYF.

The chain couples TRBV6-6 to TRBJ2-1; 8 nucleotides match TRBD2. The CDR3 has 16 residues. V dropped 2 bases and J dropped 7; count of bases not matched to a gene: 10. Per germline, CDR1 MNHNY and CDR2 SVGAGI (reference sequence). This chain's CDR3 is CASSYGPGGLGNEQFF. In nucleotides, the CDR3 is TGTGCCAGCAGTTACGGTCCGGGGGGGTTAGGGAATGAGCAGTTCTTC.

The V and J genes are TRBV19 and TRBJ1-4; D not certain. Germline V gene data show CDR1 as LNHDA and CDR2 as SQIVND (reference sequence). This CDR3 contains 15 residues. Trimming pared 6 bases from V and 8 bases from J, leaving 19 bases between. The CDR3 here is CASREYSPLEEKLFF. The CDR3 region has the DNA TGTGCCAGTAGAGAATATTCCCCCTTGGAGGAAAAACTGTTTTTT.

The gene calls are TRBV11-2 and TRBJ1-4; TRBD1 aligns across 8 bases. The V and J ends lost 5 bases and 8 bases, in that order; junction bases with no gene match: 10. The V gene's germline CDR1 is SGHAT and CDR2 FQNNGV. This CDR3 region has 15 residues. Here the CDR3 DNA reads TGTGCCAGCAGCCGAACAGGGGGTTTTTACGAAAAACTGTTTTTT. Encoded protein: CASSRTGGFYEKLFF.

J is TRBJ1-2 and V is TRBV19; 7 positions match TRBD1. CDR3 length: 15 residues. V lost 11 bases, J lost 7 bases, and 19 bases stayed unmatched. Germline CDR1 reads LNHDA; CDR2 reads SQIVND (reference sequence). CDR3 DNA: TGTGCCTCCCAAACCGGGACAGCGAATGGTCGTGGCTACACCTTC. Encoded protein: CASQTGTANGRGYTF.

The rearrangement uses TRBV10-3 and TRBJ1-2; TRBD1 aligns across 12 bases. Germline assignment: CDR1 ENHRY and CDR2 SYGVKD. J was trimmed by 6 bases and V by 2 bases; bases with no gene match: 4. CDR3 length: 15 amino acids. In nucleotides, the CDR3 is TGTGCCATCAGTGAGCTGGGACAGGGGGCGGATGGCTACACCTTC. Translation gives CAISELGQGADGYTF.

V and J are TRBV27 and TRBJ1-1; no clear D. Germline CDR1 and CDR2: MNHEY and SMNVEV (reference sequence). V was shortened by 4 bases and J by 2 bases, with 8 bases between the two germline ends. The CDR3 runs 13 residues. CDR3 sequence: CASSWSGNTEAFF. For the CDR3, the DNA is TGTGCCAGCAGTTGGTCGGGTAACACTGAAGCTTTCTTT.

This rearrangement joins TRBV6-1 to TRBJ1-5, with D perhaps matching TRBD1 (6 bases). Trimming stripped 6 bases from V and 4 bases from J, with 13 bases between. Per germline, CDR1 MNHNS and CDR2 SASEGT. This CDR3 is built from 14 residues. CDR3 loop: CASSPGTLNQPQHF. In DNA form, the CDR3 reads TGTGCCAGCAGCCCCGGGACACTTAATCAGCCCCAGCATTTT.

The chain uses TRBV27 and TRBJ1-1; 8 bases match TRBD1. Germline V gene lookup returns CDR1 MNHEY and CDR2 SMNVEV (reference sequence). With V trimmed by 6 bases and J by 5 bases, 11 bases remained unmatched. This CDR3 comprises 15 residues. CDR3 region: CASSLNQGAGTEAFF. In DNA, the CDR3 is TGTGCCAGCAGCCTGAACCAGGGGGCTGGGACTGAAGCTTTCTTT.

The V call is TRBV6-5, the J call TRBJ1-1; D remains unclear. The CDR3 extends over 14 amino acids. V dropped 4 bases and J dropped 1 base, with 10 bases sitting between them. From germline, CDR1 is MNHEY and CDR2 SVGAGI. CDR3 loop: CASSSQTANTEAFF. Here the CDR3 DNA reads TGTGCCAGCAGTTCGCAAACAGCGAACACTGAAGCTTTCTTT.

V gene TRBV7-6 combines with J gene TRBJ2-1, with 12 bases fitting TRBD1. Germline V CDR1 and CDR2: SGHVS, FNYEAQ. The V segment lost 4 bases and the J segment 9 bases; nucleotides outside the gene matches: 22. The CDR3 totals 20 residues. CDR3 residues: CASSYPGQGASQPNLFEQFF. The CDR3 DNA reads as TGTGCCAGCAGCTACCCGGGACAGGGGGCATCCCAGCCGAACTTATTTGAGCAGTTCTTC.

CDR3 sequence reads: CASSPDRGRETQYF. The CDR3 DNA reads as TGTGCCAGCAGCCCCGACAGGGGACGAGAGACCCAGTACTTC. V and J are TRBV9 and TRBJ2-5, with 8 bases fitting TRBD1. CDR3 length equals 14 residues. Trimming cost V 4 bases and J 4 bases; bases outside gene matches: 6. Germline V CDR1 and CDR2: SGDLS, YYNGEE. Variable domain in full (rest from reference TRBV9 and TRBJ2-5): DSGVTQTPKHLITATGQRVTLRCSPRSGDLSVYWYQQSLDQGLQFLIQYYNGEERAKGNILERFSAQQFPDLHSELNLSSLELGDSALYFCASSPDRGRETQYFGPGTRLLVL.

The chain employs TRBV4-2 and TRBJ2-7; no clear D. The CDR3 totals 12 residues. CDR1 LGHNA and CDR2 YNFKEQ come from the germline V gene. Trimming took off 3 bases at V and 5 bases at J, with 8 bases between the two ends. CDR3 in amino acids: CASSQRMDEQYF. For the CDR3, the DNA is TGTGCCAGCAGCCAGAGAATGGACGAGCAGTACTTC.

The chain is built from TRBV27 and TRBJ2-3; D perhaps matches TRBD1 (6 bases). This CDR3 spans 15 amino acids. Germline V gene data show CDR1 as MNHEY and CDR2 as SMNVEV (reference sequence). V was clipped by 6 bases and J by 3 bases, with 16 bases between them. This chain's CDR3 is CASSSRGWETDTQYF. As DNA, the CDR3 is TGTGCCAGCAGCTCCAGGGGATGGGAGACAGATACGCAGTATTTT.

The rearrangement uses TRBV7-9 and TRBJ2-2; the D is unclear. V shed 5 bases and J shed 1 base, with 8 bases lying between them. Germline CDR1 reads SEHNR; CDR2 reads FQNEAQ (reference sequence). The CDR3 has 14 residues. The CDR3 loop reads CASSPTGNTGELFF. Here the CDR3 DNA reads TGTGCCAGCAGCCCCACCGGGAACACCGGGGAGCTGTTTTTT.

The CDR3 loop reads CASSPTSGRYRYEQYF. In DNA form, the CDR3 reads TGTGCCAGCTCCCCGACTAGCGGACGTTACCGGTACGAGCAGTACTTC. V is TRBV18 and J is TRBJ2-7, with TRBD2 matching 9 bases. This CDR3 comprises 16 residues. Trimming took 6 bases from V and 4 from J; bases not matched to a gene: 13. CDR1 and CDR2 from the germline V gene are KGHSH and LQKENI.